This TCR beta chain was identified during a study of shared clonotypes between healthy human individuals. Whole-study findings and limits: Large sequencing depth failed to make sorted-subset sequencing complete, rarefaction showed. Having only a few donors restricted how much genetic and exposure-history diversity was captured.

The method was immunoSEQ multiplex PCR; TCRdb's version includes in-frame clones alone and lacks a portion of them. Here the sample spans a few million clones, around 90% being singletons. Healthy HIV-negative adults without recent acute infections or vaccinations served as donors. The investigators split CD4+ cells into a CD45RA+ naive subset and a CD45RA-negative memory subset. A remark on this clone: The antigen is unknown.

Sequenced input: naive CD4+ T cells from PBMCs. As for subset: CD45RA+ positively selected. The TCR sequence derives from a man aged 18-30 years in good health. Some clones in this sample may be carry-over from other donors' samples.

The CDR3 spells CASSQAGISTDTQYF. The CDR3 DNA sequence: TGTGCCAGCAGCCAAGCAGGGATCAGCACAGATACGCAGTATTTT. The V gene is TRBV14, the J gene TRBJ2-3, with a possible D match to TRBD1 (5 bases). V lost 1 base, J lost 0 bases, and 8 bases lay in between. The CDR3 extends over 15 amino acids. Per germline, CDR1 SGHDN and CDR2 FVKESK. Full variable domain (outside the CDR3, taken from reference TRBV14 and TRBJ2-3): EAGVTQFPSHSVIEKGQTVTLRCDPISGHDNLYWYRRVMGKEIKFLLHFVKESKQDESGMPNNRFLAERTGGTYSTLKVQPAELEDSGVYFCASSQAGISTDTQYFGPGTRLTVL.